The 4 T cell receptor beta chains listed next were all sequenced from one sample in a study of CD8+ T cells in alopecia areata. After isolation, RNA underwent reverse transcription to generate cDNA as the sequencing template. Sequencing was performed with immunoSEQ multiplex PCR; in TCRdb, only in-frame clones are kept and a portion is missing. The repertoire consists of about 190,000 clones, with around 56% occurring once and the leading ten covering around 0.69%. Treatment given: oral pan-JAK inhibitor, 5-10 mg twice daily. The material was CD4+ T cells sorted from blood, obtained at week 4, from a patient treated with tofacitinib. These TCRs come from a human donor with alopecia areata.

Concerning this clone itself: This same CDR3 is encoded by further DNA sequences in the sample. This chain joins TRBV5-1 and TRBJ2-7; D possibly matches TRBD1 or TRBD2 (5 bases each). Germline V gene lookup returns CDR1 SGHRS and CDR2 YFSETQ. This CDR3 is 14 amino acids long. Trimming stripped 0 bases from V and 0 bases from J, with 7 bases between. The CDR3 region is CASSLGGSSYEQYF. DNA of the CDR3: TGCGCCAGCAGCTTGGGGGGGAGCTCCTACGAGCAGTACTTC.

This clone was detected once. V and J are TRBV5-1 and TRBJ2-3; TRBD1 aligns across 7 bases. Germline V gene lookup returns CDR1 SGHRS and CDR2 YFSETQ. The CDR3 length is 15 residues. The trim removed 3 bases at V and 5 bases at J, leaving 9 bases unmatched. The CDR3 nucleotides are TGCGCCAGCAGCTGGGGACAGATAACTGAAGATACGCAGTATTTT. Translating it yields CASSWGQITEDTQYF.

This clone has a handful of counts. The rearrangement uses TRBV29-1 and TRBJ1-1, with TRBD1 identical over 8 bases. Losses at the gene ends were 5 bases for V and 4 bases for J; bases not matched to a gene: 6. The CDR3 is 13 amino acids. Germline CDR1 reads SQVTM; CDR2 reads ANQGSEA. The CDR3 DNA sequence: TGCAGCGTTTCCAGGGGGCCGGGCACTGAAGCTTTCTTT. Its protein product is CSVSRGPGTEAFF. The variable domain in full, with the rest retrieved from reference TRBV29-1 and TRBJ1-1, is SAVISQKPSRDICQRGTSLTIQCQVDSQVTMMFWYRQQPGQSLTLIATANQGSEATYESGFVIDKFPISRPNLTFSTLTVSNMSPEDSSIYLCSVSRGPGTEAFFGQGTRLTVV.

The genes are TRBV7-2 and TRBJ2-7; no clear D gene. V was clipped by 0 bases and J by 4 bases, with 4 bases between them. CDR3 length equals 12 residues. Germline CDR1 reads SGHTA; CDR2 reads FQGNSA. DNA of the CDR3: TGTGCCAGCAGCTTAGCGGAGTACGAGCAGTACTTC. Protein sequence: CASSLAEYEQYF.